These 5 T cell receptor beta chains were all obtained from the same sample, sequenced in a study of T cell changes during pregnancy in multiple sclerosis (dated by TCRdb to 2018 to 2020). Library method: the immunoSEQ multiplex PCR assay. TCRdb re-hosts the immuneACCESS table, in-frame sequences only. Its copies lack some clones; in the studies checked, an unresolved V gene accounts for under half of them, and the cause for the rest is not known. For this sample there are tens of thousands of clones; 75% to 90% appear just once. The ten largest clones capture around 0.57% of the sample. The input for sequencing was CD4+ T cells from peripheral blood mononuclear cells, taken in the first trimester of pregnancy. These receptor sequences come from a female donor with multiple sclerosis, enrolled in a pregnancy study.

The chain employs TRBV29-1 and TRBJ2-1; 9 nucleotides align to TRBD2. With V trimmed by 4 bases and J by 5 bases, 6 bases remained unmatched. This CDR3 has 14 residues. Germline loops: CDR1 SQVTM, CDR2 ANQGSEA. The CDR3 loop reads CSVGSASGNNEQFF. CDR3 DNA: TGCAGCGTTGGGTCGGCTAGCGGGAACAATGAGCAGTTCTTC.

This clone was found a few times. The CDR3 bases are TGTGCCAGCAGTGAATCGAACAGGGGGAACACTGAAGCTTTCTTT. Translation gives CASSESNRGNTEAFF. The chain joins TRBV25-1 to TRBJ1-1; 7 positions agree with TRBD1. With V trimmed by 1 base and J by 1 base, 3 bases remained unmatched. This CDR3 is built from 15 residues. Germline CDR1 reads MGHDK; CDR2 reads SYGVNS.

This clone was picked up a small number of times. The chain carries TRBV13 and TRBJ2-1; D perhaps matches TRBD2 (6 bases). The CDR3 sequence is 15 residues long. The V gene's germline CDR1 is PRHDT and CDR2 FYEKMQ (reference sequence). V lost 2 bases to trimming and J lost 6 bases, with 14 bases between them. This CDR3 is CASSLRRGTGNEQFF. As DNA, the CDR3 is TGTGCCAGCAGCTTAAGGAGGGGCACGGGCAATGAGCAGTTCTTC.

This clone showed up just once. The rearrangement joins TRBV11-3 to TRBJ2-3; a possible D gene is TRBD2 (6 bases). CDR3 length: 15 amino acids. Trimming left V 3 bases short and J 5 bases short, with 15 bases between. Per the germline V gene, CDR1 is SGHNT and CDR2 is YENEEA. CDR3 residues: CASSFLASEGDTQYF. The DNA of the CDR3 is TGTGCCAGCAGCTTTCTAGCTAGCGAAGGAGATACGCAGTATTTT. The full variable domain, with the rest looked up from reference TRBV11-3 and TRBJ2-3, is EAGVVQSPRYKIIEKKQPVAFWCNPISGHNTLYWYLQNLGQGPELLIRYENEEAVDDSQLPKDRFSAERLKGVDSTLKIQPAELGDSAVYLCASSFLASEGDTQYFGPGTRLTVL.

The chain combines TRBV15 with TRBJ1-6; 8 positions agree with TRBD1. The V gene end was trimmed by 1 base and the J gene end by 7 bases; junction bases not matched to a gene: 3. The CDR3 runs to 15 residues. Germline values: CDR1 LNHNV, CDR2 YYDKDF (reference sequence). The CDR3 DNA reads TGTGCCACCAGCAGAGCGGGGACAGGCAATTCACCCCTCCACTTT. This gives the protein CATSRAGTGNSPLHF.